This T cell receptor beta chain was sequenced for a study of blood T cell repertoires in COVID-19. About the study: Nucleic acid was either cDNA or gDNA, and it came from T cells, B-cell-depleted T cells, or PBMCs.

CDR3 length: 15 residues. CDR1 and CDR2 from the germline V gene are SGHRS and YFSETQ. V shed 0 bases, J shed 3 bases, and the junction held 2 bases outside the gene matches. Sequencing used immunoSEQ multiplex PCR; TCRdb keeps in-frame clones, though not all of them. The sample has under 25,000 clones, less than 75% seen once. The rearrangement uses TRBV5-1 and TRBJ2-1, with TRBD1 matching over 8 bases. This sequence was found in a human donor in a cohort sampled during active or convalescent COVID-19. The sequencing input was peripheral blood. The CDR3 region has the DNA TGCGCCAGCAGCTTGGACGACAGGGGCTACAATGAGCAGTTCTTC. Protein sequence: CASSLDDRGYNEQFF.